This passage covers 30 T cell receptor beta chains from one sample sequenced in a study of regulatory T cells in long-lasting Graves disease. Indicated time point: newly diagnosed GD, antithyroid drugs for less than 3 months. After RNA was extracted from PBMCs, the TCR library was made from it. According to the study, TCR beta libraries were built with iRepertoire HTBI primers and CDR3-region Arm-PCR. TCRdb ran MiXCR on the multiplex PCR reads and lists one entry per CDR3 protein. The sample carries roughly 440,000 distinct CDR3 sequences, 16% recorded once. These data were also reused for a study on T cells in Graves' hyperthyroidism and ophthalmopathy.

Sequencing was performed on peripheral blood mononuclear cells (PBMCs), taken at new diagnosis, from a patient treated with antithyroid drugs. These receptors were obtained from a woman in her late teens or twenties with Graves disease.

Notes on this clonotype: This may stem from a read error, because a much larger clone lies one nucleotide away. The chain employs TRBV11-2 and TRBJ1-3, with D hard to call. Germline assignment: CDR1 SGHAT and CDR2 FQNNGV. There are 14 residues in the CDR3. The CDR3 DNA follows: TGTGCCAGCAGCCCGACCCTCTCTGTAAACACCATATATTTT. Translation gives CASSPTLSVNTIYF.

The V call is TRBV6-1, the J call TRBJ1-3; D remains unclear. The CDR3 is 14 residues long. Trimming took 6 bases from V and 3 from J, leaving 12 bases between them. Looked up from germline, CDR1 is MNHNS and CDR2 is SASEGT. The chain's CDR3 is CASREPFGGNTIYF. DNA of the CDR3: TGTGCCAGCAGGGAGCCTTTTGGTGGAAACACCATATATTTT.

This clonotype showed up many times. This CDR3 is CSASGDRGREQYF. The CDR3 DNA reads as TGCAGTGCTAGTGGGGACAGGGGACGGGAGCAGTACTTC. This sequence joins TRBV20-1 and TRBJ2-7; 10 bases match TRBD1. The V gene's germline CDR1 is DFQATT and CDR2 SNEGSKA (reference sequence). The CDR3 loop spans 13 amino acids. The trim removed 3 bases at V and 7 bases at J, leaving 6 bases unmatched.

This chain uses TRBV6-1 with TRBJ1-1; tentative D call: TRBD1 (5 bases). V was clipped by 0 bases and J by 7 bases, with 12 bases between them. CDR1 is MNHNS and CDR2 is SASEGT in the germline V gene. This CDR3 comprises 14 residues. The CDR3 loop reads CASSEARGAYEAFF. CDR3 nucleotides: TGTGCCAGCAGTGAAGCGCGGGGCGCCTATGAAGCTTTCTTT.

The gene calls are TRBV27 and TRBJ1-5; D possibly corresponds to TRBD1 (6 bases). The CDR3 contains 16 residues. Trimming removed 7 bases from V and 2 bases from J, with 18 bases in between. The germline V gene has CDR1 MNHEY and CDR2 SMNVEV (reference sequence). The CDR3 is CASKSFIRGRNQPQHF. Here the CDR3 DNA reads TGTGCCAGCAAATCCTTTATCCGGGGGCGCAATCAGCCCCAGCATTTT.

This clonotype was seen more than once but under ten times. The chain couples TRBV24-1 to TRBJ2-1; TRBD2 matches at 8 bases. Germline V lookup: CDR1 KGHDR, CDR2 SFDVKD. V was clipped by 10 bases and J by 0 bases; unmatched bases: 10. The CDR3 spans 16 residues. The CDR3: CATGLAGPSSYNEQFF. CDR3 nucleotides: TGTGCCACGGGCCTAGCGGGCCCGAGCTCCTACAATGAGCAGTTCTTC.

This clonotype has just a few counts. This sequence joins TRBV30 and TRBJ2-3, with 9 bases fitting TRBD1. V was pared by 0 bases and J by 6 bases, with 13 bases of the junction left unmatched. The CDR3 loop spans 17 amino acids. The V gene's germline CDR1 is GTSNPN and CDR2 SVGIG (reference sequence). CDR3 loop: CAWSVSLTGGEGDTQYF. CDR3 nucleotides: TGTGCCTGGAGTGTAAGTTTAACAGGGGGCGAAGGTGATACGCAGTATTTT.

This clonotype has a count of ten or more. V gene TRBV27 combines with J gene TRBJ2-1, with 9 bases identical to TRBD2. The CDR3 length is 16 residues. Germline CDR1 reads MNHEY; CDR2 reads SMNVEV (reference sequence). Germline trimming cut 1 base from V and 7 bases from J; bases unmatched to any gene: 8. CDR3 DNA: TGTGCCAGCAGTTTATACGTAGCGGGAGCGGGTAATGAGCAGTTCTTC. Translated, it gives CASSLYVAGAGNEQFF.

The table lists this clonotype with many counts. J is TRBJ2-7 and V is TRBV29-1; D might be TRBD1 (5 bases). V was cut by 0 bases and J by 6 bases, with 9 bases left in between. Germline assignment: CDR1 SQVTM and CDR2 ANQGSEA. The CDR3 is 12 residues long. The CDR3 DNA sequence: TGCAGCGTTGAAGATCAAGGGGCCGAGCAGTACTTC. This translates into CSVEDQGAEQYF.

This clonotype was seen only a few times. The rearrangement joins TRBV28 to TRBJ2-7; possible D gene TRBD1, 5 bases. Germline V CDR1 and CDR2: MDHEN, SYDVKM. The CDR3 has 15 residues. V dropped 3 bases and J dropped 0 bases, with 12 bases sitting between them. CDR3 nucleotides: TGTGCCAGCAGTTTGGGGCATCAACCCTCCTACGAGCAGTACTTC. Translation: CASSLGHQPSYEQYF.

This clonotype was counted between two and nine times. V is TRBV4-1 and J is TRBJ1-6, with D tentatively TRBD1 (6 bases). Germline CDR1 reads MGHRA; CDR2 reads YSYEKL. The CDR3 totals 15 residues. V shed 4 bases and J shed 9 bases, with 16 bases lying between them. CDR3 loop: CASSLDHREASPLHF. CDR3 in DNA: TGCGCCAGCAGCCTGGATCACAGGGAAGCTTCACCCCTCCACTTT.

Notes on this clonotype: Since a far larger clone is one base different, this is likely a read error. V usage is TRBV20-1 and J usage is TRBJ2-7; possibly TRBD2 for D (7 bases). This CDR3 region has 14 residues. In germline, CDR1 is DFQATT, CDR2 SNEGSKA (reference sequence). The V and J ends lost 6 bases and 7 bases respectively, with 22 bases between them. DNA for the CDR3: TGCAGTGCCATAGGGGGGGGTTCCTACAATGAGCAGTACTTC. Its protein is CSAIGGGSYNEQYF.

This chain uses TRBV7-9 with TRBJ2-3, with D perhaps TRBD1 or TRBD2 (5 bases each). This CDR3 has 15 amino acids. V lost 0 bases, J lost 5 bases, and 12 bases lay in between. Germline values: CDR1 SEHNR, CDR2 FQNEAQ (reference sequence). CDR3 DNA sequence: TGTGCCAGCAGCTTAGCGCTCGGGGCGCAAGATACGCAGTATTTT. Its translation: CASSLALGAQDTQYF.

In this sample, this clonotype turned up a few times. The V call is TRBV10-3, the J call TRBJ1-1; the D is unclear. The germline V gene encodes CDR1 ENHRY and CDR2 SYGVKD. This CDR3 is 11 amino acids long. V was cut by 3 bases and J by 5 bases, with 4 bases left in between. The CDR3 DNA follows: TGTGCCATCAGTGAAGGTACTGAAGCTTTCTTT. It specifies CAISEGTEAFF.

This clonotype was seen only a few times. The chain is built from TRBV30 and TRBJ2-3, with 8 bases identical to TRBD2. V gave up 1 base and J gave up 5 bases; unmatched junction bases: 2. The CDR3 has 13 amino acids. CDR1 and CDR2 from the germline V gene are GTSNPN and SVGIG (reference sequence). The CDR3 bases are TGTGCCTGGAGTGGGCTAGCGGGAGATACGCAGTATTTT. Protein: CAWSGLAGDTQYF.

This clonotype was detected many times. The V gene is TRBV7-2, the J gene TRBJ1-5; maybe TRBD1 (5 bases). This CDR3 spans 16 amino acids. CDR1 is SGHTA and CDR2 is FQGNSA in the germline V gene. Trimming shortened V by 5 bases and J by 0 bases, and 14 bases separated the two germline ends. CDR3 region: CASSPLGGNSNQPQHF. Here the CDR3 DNA reads TGTGCCAGCAGCCCCCTGGGGGGGAATAGCAATCAGCCCCAGCATTTT.

This clonotype was counted many times. The V and J genes are TRBV28 and TRBJ1-2; tentative D call: TRBD1 (6 bases). V was shortened by 7 bases and J by 4 bases, with 16 bases between the two germline ends. Germline CDR1 is MDHEN and CDR2 is SYDVKM. The CDR3 has 14 amino acids. CDR3 bases: TGTGCCAGCATGGTCGCGACAGGACTCTATGGCTACACCTTC. It translates to CASMVATGLYGYTF.

This chain connects TRBV11-3 to TRBJ1-2; TRBD1 might be the D (6 bases). Germline V gene data show CDR1 as SGHNT and CDR2 as YENEEA. V lost 3 bases, J lost 7 bases, and 12 bases lay in between. The CDR3 spans 13 residues. CDR3: CASSLDSGSGYTF. CDR3 in DNA: TGTGCCAGCAGCTTGGACAGCGGATCTGGCTACACCTTC.

This clonotype appeared a few times. This chain connects TRBV9 to TRBJ2-3; no clear D. This CDR3 comprises 13 residues. With 0 bases removed from V and 8 bases from J, the gap between germline ends came to 10 bases. The germline CDR1 and CDR2 sequences are SGDLS and YYNGEE. In nucleotides, the CDR3 is TGTGCCAGCAGCGTAGTGGGAAGTCGTACGCAGTATTTT. Its translation is CASSVVGSRTQYF.

This clonotype showed up many times. J is TRBJ2-3 and V is TRBV7-2, with 12 nucleotides matching TRBD2. Losses at the gene ends were 4 bases for V and 14 bases for J; bases not matched to a gene: 7. This CDR3 contains 13 residues. CDR1 is SGHTA, CDR2 FQGNSA, per germline. CDR3 loop: CASSSRTSGAPYF. The CDR3 DNA sequence: TGTGCCAGCAGCTCCAGGACTAGCGGGGCCCCGTATTTT.

Ten or more counts support this clonotype. The rearrangement uses TRBV10-1 and TRBJ2-3; D might be TRBD1 (5 bases). V lost 2 bases and J 7 bases, leaving 13 bases between the germline ends. CDR1 and CDR2 (germline): WNHNN, SYGVQD (reference sequence). The CDR3 covers 14 residues. Here the CDR3 DNA reads TGCGCCAGCAGTGAGAGGGCAGGGATGAATACGCAGTATTTT. It translates to CASSERAGMNTQYF.

This clonotype was detected only a few times. This chain connects TRBV12-3 or TRBV12-4 to TRBJ1-2; weak D call: TRBD1 (6 bases). V lost 8 bases to trimming and J lost 3 bases, with 25 bases between them. CDR3 length equals 17 residues. For the CDR3, the DNA is TGTGCCAGCGGTCCCAGGGTGGGCAGGGGTTCCCACTATGGCTACACCTTC. It codes for CASGPRVGRGSHYGYTF.

The chain employs TRBV12-3 or TRBV12-4 and TRBJ2-1, with 10 bases aligning to TRBD2. Trimming took 7 bases from V and 7 from J; bases not matched to a gene: 19. The CDR3 consists of 18 residues. The CDR3 sequence is CASKESLAGVLIENEQFF. DNA of the CDR3: TGTGCCAGCAAGGAGAGTCTAGCGGGAGTCTTAATAGAGAATGAGCAGTTCTTC.

V and J are TRBV12-3 or TRBV12-4 and TRBJ2-2; 7 nucleotides match TRBD2. Trimming removed 5 bases from V and 0 bases from J; junction bases left unmatched: 6. This CDR3 region has 16 residues. As DNA, the CDR3 is TGTGCCAGCAGTCGGTGGGGGGGAGCGAACACCGGGGAGCTGTTTTTT. Translated, it gives CASSRWGGANTGELFF.

This clonotype was counted many times. V is TRBV5-1 and J is TRBJ2-3, with D possibly being TRBD2 (6 bases). V was shortened by 0 bases and J by 0 bases, with 11 bases between the two germline ends. The CDR3 covers 16 residues. Germline CDR1 and CDR2: SGHRS and YFSETQ. The CDR3 here is CASSLALAASTDTQYF. Written as DNA, the CDR3 is TGCGCCAGCAGCTTGGCCTTAGCGGCTAGCACAGATACGCAGTATTTT.

This clonotype was counted at least ten times. This chain links TRBV12-3 or TRBV12-4 with TRBJ2-7; TRBD2 matches 7 bases. This CDR3 is 14 amino acids long. The V segment lost 6 bases and the J segment 5 bases; nucleotides outside the gene matches: 10. The CDR3 coding sequence is TGTGCCAGCAGCCGCCGACTAGCCCCAGACGAGCAGTACTTC. Translated: CASSRRLAPDEQYF.

The gene calls are TRBV27 and TRBJ2-3; D is ambiguous. The V end was cut by 5 bases, the J end by 2 bases, with 8 bases between. The length of the CDR3 is 13 residues. Germline V gene data show CDR1 as MNHEY and CDR2 as SMNVEV (reference sequence). CDR3 loop: CASSTSLTDTQYF. Here the CDR3 DNA reads TGTGCCAGCAGTACAAGTCTCACAGATACGCAGTATTTT.

This clonotype was counted at least ten times. The gene calls are TRBV30 and TRBJ1-4; D gene uncertain. V lost 3 bases, J lost 0 bases, and 11 bases lay in between. The germline V gene encodes CDR1 GTSNPN and CDR2 SVGIG (reference sequence). The length of the CDR3 is 15 residues. In DNA form, the CDR3 reads TGTGCCTGGAGAGTCCGGATTGCAACTAATGAAAAACTGTTTTTT. Translating it yields CAWRVRIATNEKLFF.

This clonotype was counted ten times or more. V gene TRBV6-1 combines with J gene TRBJ2-3; 9 bases match TRBD1. CDR3 size: 16 residues. Germline-derived CDR1 and CDR2 are MNHNS and SASEGT. The V and J ends lost 5 bases and 2 bases, in that order; junction bases with no gene match: 8. The CDR3 is CASSRDRGFHTDTQYF. For the CDR3, the DNA is TGTGCCAGCAGTAGAGACAGGGGGTTTCACACAGATACGCAGTATTTT.

This clonotype showed up just a few times. The chain uses TRBV7-6 and TRBJ2-5; perhaps TRBD1 as D (6 bases). The V gene lost 1 base and the J gene lost 2 bases, with 14 bases spanning the gap. The CDR3 contains 16 residues. Germline-derived CDR1 and CDR2 are SGHVS and FNYEAQ. CDR3 coding DNA: TGTGCCAGCAGCTTAGTTCCACAGGGATCTCAAGAGACCCAGTACTTC. Its translation is CASSLVPQGSQETQYF. Based on the CDR3 plus reference TRBV7-6 and TRBJ2-5, the full variable domain is GAGVSQSPRYKVTKRGQDVALRCDPISGHVSLYWYRQALGQGPEFLTYFNYEAQQDKSGLPNDRFSAERPEGSISTLTIQRTEQRDSAMYRCASSLVPQGSQETQYFGPGTRLLVL.